Shown below are 31 T cell receptor beta chains from a single sample sequenced in a study of blood T cell repertoires in COVID-19. Clones were read by immunoSEQ multiplex PCR, and TCRdb kept only the in-frame ones, dropping some. The profile shows tens of thousands of clones, around 90% of them singletons. The sequencing input was peripheral blood. The receptors stem from a man aged 60 to 69 with COVID-19, enrolled during active disease.

This clone has a handful of counts. The junction does not match germline at one end; this may be a read error. V gene TRBV24-1 combines with J gene TRBJ2-3; 10 nucleotides line up with TRBD2. The CDR3 sequence is 16 residues long. CDR1 is KGHDR, CDR2 SFDVKD, per germline. CDR3 bases: TGTGCCACCAGTGGCGGGGCTAGCGGGAGCAGAGATACGCAGTATTTT. Translation: CATSGGASGSRDTQYF.

This clone was detected only once. The chain has TRBV5-4 and TRBJ2-2, with 13 bases fitting TRBD2. Germline values: CDR1 SGHNT, CDR2 YYREEE (reference sequence). V dropped 7 bases and J dropped 7; count of bases not matched to a gene: 10. The CDR3 contains 16 residues. The CDR3 nucleotides are TGTGCCAGCCAACCCGGGACTAGCGGGGAGGTCGGGGAGCTGTTTTTT. It codes for CASQPGTSGEVGELFF.

This clone has more than one count but fewer than ten. The chain couples TRBV28 to TRBJ2-2; possible D gene TRBD1, 5 bases. The V gene lost 3 bases and the J gene lost 5 bases, with 13 bases spanning the gap. Germline V gene sequence: CDR1 MDHEN, CDR2 SYDVKM. The CDR3 extends over 15 amino acids. The CDR3 region is CASSFLPRETGELFF. In DNA, the CDR3 is TGTGCCAGCAGTTTTTTGCCCAGGGAAACCGGGGAGCTGTTTTTT. Drawing the rest from reference TRBV28 and TRBJ2-2, the complete variable domain is DVKVTQSSRYLVKRTGEKVFLECVQDMDHENMFWYRQDPGLGLRLIYFSYDVKMKEKGDIPEGYSVSREKKERFSLILESASTNQTSMYLCASSFLPRETGELFFGEGSRLTVL.

This clone was seen a single time. The rearrangement uses TRBV18 and TRBJ1-2, with 9 bases lining up with TRBD1. The ends lost 3 bases at V and 6 bases at J; junction bases unmatched: 2. This CDR3 is built from 13 residues. Germline-derived CDR1 and CDR2 are KGHSH and LQKENI. Here the CDR3 DNA reads TGTGCCAGCTCACCGGGACAGGGCAATGGCTACACCTTC. Its protein product is CASSPGQGNGYTF.

This rearrangement joins TRBV19 to TRBJ1-1, with 7 bases identical to TRBD1. CDR1 and CDR2 from the germline V gene are LNHDA and SQIVND (reference sequence). The CDR3 consists of 15 residues. The ends lost 6 bases at V and 3 bases at J; junction bases unmatched: 10. CDR3 coding DNA: TGTGCCAGTAGCCCCCCCGGGACAGATGACACTGAAGCTTTCTTT. It translates to CASSPPGTDDTEAFF.

The chain links TRBV11-3 to TRBJ1-2; 8 bases agree with TRBD1. J gave up 8 bases and V 3 bases, and 5 bases lay outside the gene matches. Germline V gene sequence: CDR1 SGHNT, CDR2 YENEEA. This CDR3 has 13 amino acids. CDR3 sequence reads: CASSFDRGGGYTF. The CDR3 DNA reads as TGTGCCAGCAGCTTCGACAGGGGCGGGGGCTACACCTTC.

V is TRBV24-1 and J is TRBJ1-1; tentative D call: TRBD1 (5 bases). V shed 2 bases and J shed 1 base, with 10 bases lying between them. The CDR3 length is 15 residues. The germline gives CDR1 KGHDR, CDR2 SFDVKD. CDR3 nucleotide sequence: TGTGCCACCAGTGATTCAACAACAGGGAACACTGAAGCTTTCTTT. Translation gives CATSDSTTGNTEAFF.

V is TRBV4-1 and J is TRBJ2-3; TRBD2 matches 9 bases. The CDR3 consists of 17 residues. Germline trimming cut 0 bases from V and 0 bases from J; bases unmatched to any gene: 4. Germline assignment: CDR1 MGHRA and CDR2 YSYEKL. The CDR3 DNA sequence: TGCGCCAGCAGCCAAGATAGACTAGCGGTGAGCACAGATACGCAGTATTTT. Encoded protein: CASSQDRLAVSTDTQYF.

The chain has TRBV21-1 and TRBJ2-7; TRBD2 is taken as the D call from the table, unchecked against the DNA. TRBV21-1 is designated a pseudogene. The CDR3 sequence is 16 residues long. The CDR3, as DNA: TGTGCCAGCAGCCCACGGACCGGGACTAGCGGCTACGAGCAGTACTTC. Protein product: CASSPRTGTSGYEQYF.

The chain is built from TRBV24-1 and TRBJ1-5, with a weak D call TRBD1 (5 bases). Trimming took off 6 bases at V and 4 bases at J, with 6 bases between the two ends. This CDR3 contains 12 residues. Germline V lookup: CDR1 KGHDR, CDR2 SFDVKD. The CDR3 protein is CATSRGNQPQHF. The DNA of the CDR3 is TGTGCCACCAGTAGGGGTAATCAGCCCCAGCATTTT.

The chain uses TRBV19 and TRBJ2-3; weak D call: TRBD1 (6 bases). CDR1 and CDR2 from the germline V gene are LNHDA and SQIVND (reference sequence). Deletions cut 6 bases from V and 4 bases from J, with 17 bases between. The length of the CDR3 is 15 residues. The CDR3 reads CASRHTGNGADTQYF. The DNA of the CDR3 is TGTGCCAGTAGACATACAGGGAATGGAGCAGATACGCAGTATTTT.

The chain joins TRBV28 to TRBJ1-2, with 8 bases lining up with TRBD1. CDR3 length: 11 amino acids. CDR1 MDHEN and CDR2 SYDVKM come from the germline V gene. V shed 8 bases and J 11 bases; nucleotides not matched to a gene: 7. This CDR3 is CASRGDRSYTF. CDR3 in DNA: TGTGCCAGCCGGGGGGACAGGTCGTACACCTTC.

The CDR3 bases are TGTGCCATCGGGGACAGGGCTGATGAGCAGTACTTC. Its translation is CAIGDRADEQYF. The rearrangement joins TRBV10-3 to TRBJ2-7; 9 bases are a match to TRBD1. This CDR3 contains 12 residues. The V gene end was trimmed by 8 bases and the J gene end by 7 bases; junction bases not matched to a gene: 6. From germline, CDR1 is ENHRY and CDR2 SYGVKD.

The CDR3: CASSLDQGQSNQPQHF. The CDR3 DNA sequence: TGTGCCAGCTCACTCGACCAGGGACAGAGCAATCAGCCCCAGCATTTT. The rearrangement joins TRBV18 to TRBJ1-5; TRBD1 aligns across 7 bases. Germline V lookup: CDR1 KGHSH, CDR2 LQKENI. There are 16 residues in the CDR3. J lost 1 base, V lost 4 bases, and 7 bases had no gene match.

This clone was picked up a small number of times. The rearrangement links TRBV7-6 to TRBJ1-6, with 7 positions matching TRBD1. CDR1 is SGHVS and CDR2 is FNYEAQ in the germline V gene. This CDR3 has 17 residues. The junction had 13 bases not matched to a gene; V was cut back by 5 bases and J by 6 bases. Here the CDR3 DNA reads TGTGCCAGCAGCACGCTTGAGGGGGCGCGATTTAATTCACCCCTCCACTTT. This codes for CASSTLEGARFNSPLHF. Drawing the rest from reference TRBV7-6 and TRBJ1-6, the complete variable domain is GAGVSQSPRYKVTKRGQDVALRCDPISGHVSLYWYRQALGQGPEFLTYFNYEAQQDKSGLPNDRFSAERPEGSISTLTIQRTEQRDSAMYRCASSTLEGARFNSPLHFGNGTRLTVT.

The chain links TRBV6-5 to TRBJ2-2, with 7 bases matching TRBD1. This CDR3 is built from 15 residues. V shed 2 bases and J 5 bases; nucleotides not matched to a gene: 5. From germline, CDR1 is MNHEY and CDR2 SVGAGI. The chain's CDR3 is CASSYETGPTGELFF. CDR3 nucleotides: TGTGCCAGCAGTTACGAGACAGGGCCAACCGGGGAGCTGTTTTTT.

The chain joins TRBV4-1 to TRBJ2-3, with 11 bases identical to TRBD1. Trimming removed 0 bases from V and 6 bases from J; junction bases left unmatched: 5. The CDR3 is 16 residues long. Germline CDR1 and CDR2: MGHRA and YSYEKL. The CDR3 nucleotides read TGCGCCAGCAGCCAAGAAGGGGACAGGGGGTTTGATACGCAGTATTTT. This gives the protein CASSQEGDRGFDTQYF.

This clone was detected a few times. This chain connects TRBV6-5 to TRBJ1-4; 10 bases align to TRBD1. Germline lookup yields CDR1 MNHEY and CDR2 SVGAGI. The trim removed 6 bases at V and 6 bases at J, leaving 7 bases unmatched. The CDR3 spans 15 residues. CDR3 loop: CASRRQGALDEKLFF. Written as DNA, the CDR3 is TGTGCCAGCAGGCGACAGGGGGCTTTAGATGAAAAACTGTTTTTT.

The chain joins TRBV5-6 to TRBJ2-5; D possibly corresponds to TRBD1 (6 bases). Germline V gives CDR1 SGHDT, CDR2 YYEEEE. Trimming cost V 4 bases and J 2 bases, with 12 bases left between them. The CDR3 consists of 14 residues. In DNA, the CDR3 is TGTGCCAGCAGCCCAGGACAGCTACAAGAGACCCAGTACTTC. Amino acids: CASSPGQLQETQYF.

The rearrangement uses TRBV5-5 and TRBJ2-3; 8 bases are shared with TRBD1. The V and J ends lost 1 base and 5 bases, in that order; junction bases with no gene match: 6. Germline-derived CDR1 and CDR2 are SGHKS and YYEKEE (reference sequence). The CDR3 runs 15 residues. The CDR3 DNA reads as TGTGCCAGCAGCTTGCGAGGGGACAGGAGAGATACGCAGTATTTT. Translation: CASSLRGDRRDTQYF.

This clone is a singleton in its sample. This CDR3 reads CASRRGSYNEQFF. The CDR3 DNA follows: TGTGCCAGCAGACGGGGGTCCTACAATGAGCAGTTCTTC. The chain employs TRBV7-2 and TRBJ2-1; D is perhaps TRBD2 (6 bases). CDR3 length equals 13 residues. V gave up 6 bases and J gave up 1 base, with 7 bases separating them. The germline V gene encodes CDR1 SGHTA and CDR2 FQGNSA.

V and J are TRBV29-1 and TRBJ1-1; TRBD1 matches at 7 bases. J was trimmed by 5 bases and V by 7 bases; bases with no gene match: 10. Germline assignment: CDR1 SQVTM and CDR2 ANQGSEA. CDR3 length equals 13 residues. In DNA, the CDR3 is TGCAGCGCCTCGGACAGGATTCGGACTGAAGCTTTCTTT. This sequence encodes CSASDRIRTEAFF.

In this sample, this clone turned up once. The J gene is TRBJ1-2, the V gene TRBV28; 7 bases line up with TRBD1. The CDR3 is 16 amino acids. The V segment lost 5 bases and the J segment 4 bases; nucleotides outside the gene matches: 13. Germline V CDR1 and CDR2: MDHEN, SYDVKM. DNA for the CDR3: TGTGCCAGCAGTCCGGGACGCCTTGAGGGGGCCTATGGCTACACCTTC. This encodes CASSPGRLEGAYGYTF.

The V call is TRBV19, the J call TRBJ2-2, with D possibly TRBD2 on 5 matching bases. The length of the CDR3 is 15 residues. From germline, CDR1 is LNHDA and CDR2 SQIVND (reference sequence). Trimming pared 1 base from V and 1 base from J, leaving 7 bases between. CDR3 coding DNA: TGTGCCAGTAGTATAGGCGGGCGGAACACCGGGGAGCTGTTTTTT. It is translated as CASSIGGRNTGELFF. The entire variable domain, with the rest obtained from reference TRBV19 and TRBJ2-2, is as follows: DGGITQSPKYLFRKEGQNVTLSCEQNLNHDAMYWYRQDPGQGLRLIYYSQIVNDFQKGDIAEGYSVSREKKESFPLTVTSAQKNPTAFYLCASSIGGRNTGELFFGEGSRLTVL.

The chain has TRBV5-6 and TRBJ2-1; a possible D gene is TRBD1 (5 bases). Germline lookup yields CDR1 SGHDT and CDR2 YYEEEE. The CDR3 has 12 residues. The V and J ends lost 4 bases and 7 bases respectively, with 9 bases between them. The CDR3 DNA is TGTGCCAGCAGCAGACCAGGGAATGAGCAGTTCTTC. It translates to CASSRPGNEQFF.

The chain joins TRBV24-1 to TRBJ2-5; 13 bases map to TRBD2. This CDR3 contains 17 residues. Germline V gene lookup returns CDR1 KGHDR and CDR2 SFDVKD. Losses at the gene ends were 3 bases for V and 1 base for J; bases not matched to a gene: 4. CDR3: CATSDPGTSGAQETQYF. In DNA form, the CDR3 reads TGTGCCACCAGTGATCCCGGGACTAGCGGGGCCCAAGAGACCCAGTACTTC.

The rearrangement links TRBV4-3 to TRBJ2-1; TRBD2 aligns across 12 bases. Germline V gives CDR1 LGHNA, CDR2 YSLEER. J lost 3 bases, V lost 3 bases, and 6 bases had no gene match. The CDR3 runs to 17 residues. The CDR3 DNA follows: TGCGCCAGCAGCCATAGGGGGACTAGCGGGCTCTACAATGAGCAGTTCTTC. This encodes CASSHRGTSGLYNEQFF.

J is TRBJ2-4 and V is TRBV2; TRBD1 matches at 7 bases. Germline CDR1 reads SNHLY; CDR2 reads FYNNEI. V was pared by 7 bases and J by 3 bases, with 9 bases of the junction left unmatched. This CDR3 comprises 15 residues. In DNA form, the CDR3 reads TGTGCCAGCACCCATGATACAGGGGACAAAAACATTCAGTACTTC. Protein product: CASTHDTGDKNIQYF.

The V and J genes are TRBV27 and TRBJ2-4; D is perhaps TRBD2 (7 bases). The CDR3 is 14 residues long. Germline assignment: CDR1 MNHEY and CDR2 SMNVEV (reference sequence). The ends were cut back, 6 bases at V and 6 bases at J, with 15 bases in the middle. CDR3 loop: CASRGIGGGNIQYF. CDR3 DNA sequence: TGTGCCAGCAGGGGTATAGGGGGGGGAAACATTCAGTACTTC.

The rearrangement links TRBV7-2 to TRBJ2-1; 13 bases are shared with TRBD2. CDR1 and CDR2 (germline): SGHTA, FQGNSA. The ends lost 6 bases at V and 0 bases at J; junction bases unmatched: 5. The CDR3 contains 17 residues. CDR3 DNA sequence: TGTGCCAGCAGGGGGACTAGCGGGGCCTCCTCCTACAATGAGCAGTTCTTC. Its protein is CASRGTSGASSYNEQFF.

This chain joins TRBV13 and TRBJ1-1, with D tentatively TRBD1 (5 bases). Germline values: CDR1 PRHDT, CDR2 FYEKMQ (reference sequence). This CDR3 comprises 13 residues. Trimming removed 5 bases at V and 5 bases at J, with 12 bases between. The CDR3 loop reads CASSDQGGTEAFF. The DNA of the CDR3 is TGTGCCAGCAGCGACCAGGGCGGTACTGAAGCTTTCTTT.